This TCR beta chain was sequenced during a study of shared clonotypes between healthy human individuals. As for the study in general: Donor ages ranged 18 to 49 years: a couple of women, a few men. Per donor, three plates held CD4 naive cells, three held CD4 memory, two held CD8 naive and one held CD8 memory. Study findings and constraints: Among a few donors, roughly 5.5% of naive CD4 clonotypes were found in common.

Germline CDR1 and CDR2: SGHVS and FNYEAQ. The CDR3 covers 14 residues. Trimming stripped 1 base from V and 6 bases from J, with 10 bases between. This clone was recorded only once. What it binds is not known. Generated by immunoSEQ multiplex PCR, the TCRdb table keeps only in-frame clones and is missing some. The repertoire includes approximately 1.4 million clones, 95% to 99% of them detected once, and approximately 0.44% sits in the top ten. The source is a man aged 25-45 years in good health. Material for sequencing was naive CD4+ T cells sorted from blood. Subset meaning: CD45RA+ positively selected. V usage is TRBV7-6 and J usage is TRBJ2-1, with D possibly being TRBD2 (5 bases). The CDR3 nucleotides read TGTGCCAGCAGCTTAGAGCGGAATAGCAATGAGCAGTTCTTC. It yields the protein CASSLERNSNEQFF. The full variable domain, rest sourced from reference TRBV7-6 and TRBJ2-1, is GAGVSQSPRYKVTKRGQDVALRCDPISGHVSLYWYRQALGQGPEFLTYFNYEAQQDKSGLPNDRFSAERPEGSISTLTIQRTEQRDSAMYRCASSLERNSNEQFFGPGTRLTVL.